This TCR beta chain was sequenced for a study of blood T cell repertoires in COVID-19. Study at large: Acute-phase and convalescent COVID-19 samples originated in the United States, Italy and Spain. Sources were T cells, B-cell-depleted T cells, or PBMCs; the material itself was cDNA or gDNA.

Germline CDR1 and CDR2: SGHAT and FQNNGV. Trimming cost V 0 bases and J 4 bases, with 12 bases left between them. CDR3 length: 16 amino acids. Per the authors' pipeline: Amplification of reference gene primers was used by the study to estimate nucleated cell counts. The repertoire was sequenced with immunoSEQ multiplex PCR; TCRdb's copy has only in-frame clones and lacks some. The DNA was the basis for D and trimming; V, J and clone size are from that table. The repertoire holds some 150,000 clones, with 86% as singletons. V and J are TRBV11-2 and TRBJ2-2; TRBD1 is a possible D gene (6 bases). Sample: peripheral blood. This receptor was obtained from a man in his sixties or seventies with acute or convalescent COVID-19. Here the CDR3 reads CASSLDQGHGTGELFF. CDR3 DNA: TGTGCCAGCAGCTTAGATCAGGGGCATGGCACCGGGGAGCTGTTTTTT.